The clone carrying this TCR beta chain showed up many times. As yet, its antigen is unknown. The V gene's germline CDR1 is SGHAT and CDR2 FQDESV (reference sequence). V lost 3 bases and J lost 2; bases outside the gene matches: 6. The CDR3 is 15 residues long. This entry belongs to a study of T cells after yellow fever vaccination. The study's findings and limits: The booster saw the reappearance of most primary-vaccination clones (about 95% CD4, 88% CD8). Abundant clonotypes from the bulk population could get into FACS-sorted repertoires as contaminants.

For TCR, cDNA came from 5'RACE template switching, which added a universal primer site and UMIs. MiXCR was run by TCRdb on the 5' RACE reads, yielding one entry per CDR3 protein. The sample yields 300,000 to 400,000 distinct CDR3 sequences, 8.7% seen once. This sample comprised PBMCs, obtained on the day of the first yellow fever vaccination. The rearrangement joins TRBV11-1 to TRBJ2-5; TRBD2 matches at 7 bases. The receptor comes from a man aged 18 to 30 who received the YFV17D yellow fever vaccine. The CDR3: CASSLWGTTQETQYF. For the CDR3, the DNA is TGTGCCAGCAGCTTGTGGGGGACTACTCAAGAGACCCAGTACTTC.